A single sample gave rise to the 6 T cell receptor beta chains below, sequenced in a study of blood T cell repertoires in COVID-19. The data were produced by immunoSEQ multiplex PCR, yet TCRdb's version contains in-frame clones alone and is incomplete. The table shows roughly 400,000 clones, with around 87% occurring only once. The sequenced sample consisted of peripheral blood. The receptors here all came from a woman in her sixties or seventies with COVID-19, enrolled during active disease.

CDR3 sequence: CASSPDRAIQETQYF. The CDR3, as DNA: TGTGCCAGCAGCCCGGACAGGGCCATCCAAGAGACCCAGTACTTC. The genes are TRBV3-1 (or the pseudogene TRBV3-2) and TRBJ2-5; 8 bases line up with TRBD1. Looked up from germline, CDR1 is LGHDT and CDR2 is YNNKEL (reference sequence). This CDR3 has 15 residues. J gave up 1 base and V 4 bases, and 5 bases lay outside the gene matches.

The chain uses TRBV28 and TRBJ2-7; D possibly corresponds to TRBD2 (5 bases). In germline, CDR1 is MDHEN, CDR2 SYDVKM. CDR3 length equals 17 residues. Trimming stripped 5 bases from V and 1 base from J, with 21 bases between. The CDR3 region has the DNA TGTGCCAGCAGTCGTAGGTCCTCGGGGTCTCTGTCCTACGAGCAGTACTTC. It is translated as CASSRRSSGSLSYEQYF.

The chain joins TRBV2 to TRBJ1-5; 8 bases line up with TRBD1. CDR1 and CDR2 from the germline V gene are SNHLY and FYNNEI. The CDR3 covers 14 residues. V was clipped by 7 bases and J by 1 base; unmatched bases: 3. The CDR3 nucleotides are TGTGCCAGCACCAGGGGGCTAAGCAATCAGCCCCAGCATTTT. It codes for CASTRGLSNQPQHF. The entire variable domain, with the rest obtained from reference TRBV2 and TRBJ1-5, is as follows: EPEVTQTPSHQVTQMGQEVILRCVPISNHLYFYWYRQILGQKVEFLVSFYNNEISEKSEIFDDQFSVERPDGSNFTLKIRSTKLEDSAMYFCASTRGLSNQPQHFGDGTRLSIL.

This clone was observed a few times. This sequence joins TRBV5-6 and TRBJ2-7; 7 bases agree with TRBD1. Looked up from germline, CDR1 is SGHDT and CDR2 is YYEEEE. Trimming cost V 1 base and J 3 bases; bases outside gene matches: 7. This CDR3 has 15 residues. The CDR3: CASSLPGTARYEQYF. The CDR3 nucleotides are TGTGCCAGCAGCTTGCCGGGGACAGCACGCTACGAGCAGTACTTC.

The CDR3: CASQKTGGEAYEQYF. Here the CDR3 DNA reads TGCGCCAGCCAGAAAACAGGGGGCGAGGCCTACGAGCAGTACTTC. The V call is TRBV5-1, the J call TRBJ2-7; 9 positions match TRBD1. CDR3 length: 15 residues. V lost 7 bases to trimming and J lost 2 bases; unmatched junction nucleotides: 10. The germline V gene has CDR1 SGHRS and CDR2 YFSETQ.

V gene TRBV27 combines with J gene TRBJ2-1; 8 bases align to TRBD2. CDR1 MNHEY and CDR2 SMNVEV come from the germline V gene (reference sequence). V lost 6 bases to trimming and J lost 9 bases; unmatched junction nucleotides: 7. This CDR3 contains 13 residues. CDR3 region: CASSWTTSGEQFF. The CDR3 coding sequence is TGTGCCAGCAGCTGGACCACTAGCGGTGAGCAGTTCTTC.